This T cell receptor beta chain was profiled in a study of T cells in Graves' hyperthyroidism and ophthalmopathy. On the study more broadly: The blood sample was taken at first diagnosis, before treatment began.

This clonotype was found many times. The CDR3 spans 12 residues. V was pared by 7 bases and J by 3 bases, with 6 bases between. Per the germline V gene, CDR1 is SNHLY and CDR2 is FYNNEI. RNA transcripts gave rise to amplified TCR beta CDR3 regions. HTBI primers were the set used in a first-round RT-PCR of the TCR CDR3. TCRdb re-called the multiplex PCR reads through MiXCR, storing one row per CDR3 protein. This sample yields over 300,000 distinct CDR3 sequences, of which over 11% are seen a single time; 11% belongs to the top ten. Each diagnosis was grounded in clinical symptoms, serum thyroxine and TRAb, thyroid ultrasound, and orbital computed tomography.

Sequences were obtained from blood. This sequence joins TRBV2 and TRBJ2-2, with D unclear. The source of this sequence is a woman in her fifties or sixties with Graves' hyperthyroidism. The CDR3, as DNA: TGTGCCAGCACCCTATACACCGGGGAGCTGTTTTTT. It is translated as CASTLYTGELFF.